The 21 T cell receptor beta chains below all came from one sample that was sequenced in a study of T cells in Graves' hyperthyroidism and ophthalmopathy. Using RNA transcripts as the source, TCR beta CDR3 regions were amplified. HTBI primers were the set used in a first-round RT-PCR of the TCR CDR3. TCRdb reprocessed the multiplex PCR reads with MiXCR, giving one entry per CDR3 protein. The sample includes around 350,000 distinct CDR3 sequences, approximately 15% seen only once; the top ten take about 20%. Material: blood. Source of these receptors: a woman younger than 45 with Graves' ophthalmopathy.

This clonotype was seen ten or more times. The chain joins TRBV7-2 to TRBJ2-2, with D possibly being TRBD2 (5 bases). Germline assignment: CDR1 SGHTA and CDR2 FQGNSA. Trimming left V 5 bases short and J 4 bases short, with 11 bases between. The CDR3 length is 14 residues. The CDR3 region is CASSDLRGTGELFF. CDR3 nucleotides: TGTGCCAGCAGCGACCTTCGGGGCACCGGGGAGCTGTTTTTT.

This clonotype was seen many times. The chain has TRBV2 and TRBJ2-5, with 7 bases aligning to TRBD1. V lost 7 bases, J lost 8 bases, and 10 bases stayed unmatched. Germline values: CDR1 SNHLY, CDR2 FYNNEI. The CDR3 extends over 13 amino acids. This chain's CDR3 is CASTSTGNPTQYF. CDR3 sequence (DNA): TGTGCCAGCACCTCGACAGGGAACCCAACCCAGTACTTC.

The V gene is TRBV20-1, the J gene TRBJ2-5; 11 bases align to TRBD2. V dropped 5 bases and J dropped 4; count of bases not matched to a gene: 6. CDR1 is DFQATT, CDR2 SNEGSKA, per germline (reference sequence). The CDR3 runs to 14 residues. The CDR3 DNA follows: TGCAGTGCTTTAGCGGGGGGGCCGCGAGAGACCCAGTACTTC. Its protein is CSALAGGPRETQYF.

For this clonotype: Its ends do not fully match the called genes, so a read error is possible. This rearrangement joins TRBV19 to TRBJ1-5, with 10 bases lining up with TRBD1. Germline values: CDR1 LNHDA, CDR2 SQIVND (reference sequence). The CDR3 runs 15 residues. CDR3 DNA: TGTGTCAGTAGTCGGGACAGGGGACGCGATCAGCCCCAGCATTTT. It encodes CVSSRDRGRDQPQHF.

This clonotype was recorded a few times. The chain uses TRBV2 and TRBJ1-4, with 7 nucleotides matching TRBD1. V lost 4 bases and J lost 8; bases outside the gene matches: 10. Germline V lookup: CDR1 SNHLY, CDR2 FYNNEI. This CDR3 region has 15 residues. The CDR3: CASSADRAAGEKLFF. The CDR3 DNA sequence: TGTGCCAGCAGTGCCGACAGGGCGGCGGGGGAAAAACTGTTTTTT.

This clonotype came up many times. The J gene is TRBJ2-1, the V gene TRBV11-2; D gene uncertain. Germline values: CDR1 SGHAT, CDR2 FQNNGV. The ends were cut back, 3 bases at V and 4 bases at J, with 7 bases in the middle. The CDR3 totals 13 residues. The CDR3 region has the DNA TGTGCCAGCAGCTTGGCGCTGTACAATGAGCAGTTCTTC. Residues: CASSLALYNEQFF.

The J gene is TRBJ1-2, the V gene TRBV12-3 or TRBV12-4, with D perhaps TRBD1 (5 bases). The CDR3 sequence is 13 residues long. V dropped 0 bases and J dropped 8 bases, with 10 bases sitting between them. CDR3 sequence (DNA): TGTGCCAGCAGTTTAGCTGGCAGGGACGGCTACACCTTC. Protein product: CASSLAGRDGYTF.

There are a few counts of this clonotype. The CDR3 DNA follows: TGTGCCAGCGGGGGTTTAACAGGGGGCATTTACGAGCAGTACTTC. Protein product: CASGGLTGGIYEQYF. V usage is TRBV11-2 and J usage is TRBJ2-7; the match to TRBD1 covers 9 bases. Trimming at V came to 8 bases and at J to 4 bases, leaving 12 bases not matched to a gene. The CDR3 extends over 15 amino acids. Germline V gene data show CDR1 as SGHAT and CDR2 as FQNNGV.

This clonotype showed up many times. The chain employs TRBV12-3 or TRBV12-4 and TRBJ1-1, with 7 bases matching TRBD1. J gave up 1 base and V 6 bases, and 5 bases lay outside the gene matches. CDR3 length: 14 amino acids. This CDR3 is CASSQRTGNTEAFF. In DNA form, the CDR3 reads TGTGCCAGCAGCCAAAGGACAGGGAACACTGAAGCTTTCTTT.

This clonotype was found many times. V usage is TRBV18 and J usage is TRBJ2-1; D gene uncertain. Germline CDR1 KGHSH, CDR2 LQKENI. V lost 6 bases and J 0 bases, leaving 21 bases between the germline ends. The CDR3 extends over 18 amino acids. CDR3 amino acids: CASSVLPPNQDSYNEQFF. The CDR3 DNA sequence: TGTGCCAGCTCGGTTCTGCCGCCGAACCAAGACTCCTACAATGAGCAGTTCTTC.

This clonotype was observed at least ten times. The genes are TRBV27 and TRBJ1-2; tentatively, D is TRBD1 (5 bases). Germline V gene data show CDR1 as MNHEY and CDR2 as SMNVEV (reference sequence). V was trimmed by 3 bases and J by 8 bases, leaving 10 bases between them. The CDR3 runs to 12 residues. This chain's CDR3 is CASSLRGSGYTF. The CDR3 bases are TGTGCCAGCAGTTTGAGGGGTAGCGGCTACACCTTC.

As to this clonotype: A clone one base away is much larger, so this may be a read error. The conserved final phenylalanine or tryptophan is absent from the CDR3, which likely points to a read error. The rearrangement uses TRBV24-1 and TRBJ1-2; D is perhaps TRBD1 (5 bases). V was clipped by 3 bases and J by 2 bases, with 12 bases between them. This CDR3 contains 15 residues. Germline-derived CDR1 and CDR2 are KGHDR and SFDVKD. CDR3 amino acids: CATSDPQGGNYGYTL. DNA of the CDR3: TGTGCCACCAGTGATCCTCAGGGAGGGAACTATGGCTACACCTTG.

This clonotype has a count of ten or more. CDR3 nucleotides: TGTGCCAGCAGTTACCCAGCACACCCGAGGGACTACGAGCAGTACTTC. Amino acid sequence: CASSYPAHPRDYEQYF. The rearrangement joins TRBV6-2 or TRBV6-3 to TRBJ2-7; a weak D match, TRBD2 (5 bases). Germline assignment: CDR1 MNHEY and CDR2 SVGEGT. V lost 2 bases and J 3 bases, leaving 17 bases between the germline ends. The CDR3 contains 16 residues.

This clonotype was observed at least ten times. The chain uses TRBV11-2 and TRBJ1-1; D is uncertain. CDR3 length equals 13 residues. Germline V gene sequence: CDR1 SGHAT, CDR2 FQNNGV. The V and J ends lost 4 bases and 5 bases respectively, with 11 bases between them. The CDR3 bases are TGTGCCAGCAGCTCAGGTTTCTGGACTGAAGCTTTCTTT. Its translation: CASSSGFWTEAFF.

In its sample, this clonotype was seen many times. This chain links TRBV28 with TRBJ1-6; D uncertain. Trimming removed 3 bases from V and 2 bases from J, with 5 bases in between. The CDR3 runs to 14 residues. Germline CDR1 reads MDHEN; CDR2 reads SYDVKM. The CDR3 loop reads CASSFPTYNSPLHF. Here the CDR3 DNA reads TGTGCCAGCAGTTTCCCTACCTATAATTCACCCCTCCACTTT.

V usage is TRBV6-1 and J usage is TRBJ1-5, with a tentative D call TRBD1 (6 bases). CDR3 size: 13 residues. CDR1 MNHNS and CDR2 SASEGT come from the germline V gene. The V gene lost 6 bases and the J gene lost 7 bases, with 13 bases spanning the gap. This CDR3 is CASRRQDFQPQHF. Written as DNA, the CDR3 is TGTGCCAGCAGGAGACAGGATTTCCAGCCCCAGCATTTT.

This clonotype was seen many times. This chain uses TRBV12-3 or TRBV12-4 with TRBJ1-5; the D gene is possibly TRBD1 (5 bases). V was cut by 6 bases and J by 3 bases, with 12 bases left in between. CDR3 length: 14 amino acids. As DNA, the CDR3 is TGTGCCAGCAGCGCCCAGGGAAACAATCAGCCCCAGCATTTT. Translation gives CASSAQGNNQPQHF.

In its sample, this clonotype was seen many times. This chain uses TRBV7-9 with TRBJ2-3, with D possibly being TRBD1 or TRBD2 (6 bases each). The CDR3 is made up of 15 amino acids. CDR1 SEHNR and CDR2 FQNEAQ come from the germline V gene (reference sequence). V shed 6 bases and J shed 0 bases, with 13 bases lying between them. The CDR3 bases are TGTGCCAGCAGTAAAGGGGGGTCTAGCACAGATACGCAGTATTTT. Translation gives CASSKGGSSTDTQYF.

This clonotype was found once. V usage is TRBV11-2 and J usage is TRBJ2-7; no clear D. This CDR3 is built from 15 residues. Germline V gene data show CDR1 as SGHAT and CDR2 as FQNNGV. With 2 bases removed from V and 2 bases from J, the gap between germline ends came to 13 bases. This CDR3 reads CASSLPGVGPYEQYF. The CDR3 DNA reads as TGTGCCAGCAGCTTACCTGGGGTGGGTCCCTACGAGCAGTACTTC.

This clonotype was seen many times. J is TRBJ2-1 and V is TRBV14, with D tentatively TRBD1 or TRBD2 (5 bases each). The V end lost 0 bases, the J end lost 3 bases, and 15 bases lay between the germline ends. The CDR3 has 17 amino acids. Per germline, CDR1 SGHDN and CDR2 FVKESK. The CDR3 protein is CASSQEAQGRGYNEQFF. CDR3 coding DNA: TGTGCCAGCAGCCAAGAGGCCCAGGGACGGGGCTACAATGAGCAGTTCTTC.

This clonotype was detected ten times or more. The gene calls are TRBV6-1 and TRBJ1-3; 10 bases match TRBD1. V trimming: 5 bases; J trimming: 4 bases; junction bases outside the gene matches: 8. Looked up from germline, CDR1 is MNHNS and CDR2 is SASEGT. The CDR3 has 16 amino acids. The CDR3 protein is CASSRDRGSAGNTIYF. The DNA of the CDR3 is TGTGCCAGCAGTCGGGACAGGGGAAGCGCCGGAAACACCATATATTTT.